Sequencing of this TCR beta chain was carried out in a study of identical twins (dated by TCRdb to about 2016). For the wider study: To test whether fetal clonotypes persist, the study used deep sequencing on TCR alpha and beta repertoires from monozygotic twins, unrelated adults of various ages, and cord blood. Replicate twin experiments were performed at different times using different library preparation protocols to rule out contamination.

Every donor was a healthy Caucasian. The researchers also sequenced three unrelated adults who were not twins: a male aged 18 to 29, a male aged 50 to 59, and a female aged 50 to 59. Miltenyi CD45RO+ enrichment and human naive T-cell isolation kits were used to isolate memory (CD45RO+) and naive T cells from PBMC. The library was made by 5' RACE. TCRdb records Illumina HiSeq 2000 as the sequencer. A universal primer binding site was introduced by template switching, and a unique molecular identifier was present in the final cDNA, enabling accurate counting of TCR cDNA molecules. Specific primers in the conserved constant-segment region were used to synthesize first-strand cDNA for the TCR alpha and beta chains. To control for contamination, every cDNA library carried two barcodes: a SMART-Mk sample barcode plus Illumina barcodes. TruSeq adapter sequences along with Illumina sample barcodes were introduced in two successive PCR steps. The TCR alpha and beta cDNA libraries were sequenced on the Illumina HiSeq platform using custom primers. As for how the authors treated the data: Unique molecular identifiers were extracted from raw reads with MiGEC, and CDR3 positions were determined with MiXCR. Recombination models were inferred per individual with the repgenHMM and IGoR tools using an EM algorithm. Shared clonotype analysis was performed with the tcR package in R, normalizing sharing by the product of cloneset sizes. Out-of-frame nonproductive sequences were analyzed to study raw recombination free of thymic and clonal selection effects. Clones were called with MiXCR by TCRdb after fastp trimmed the public reads at Q25, and only in-frame beta chains were retained. Rows are unified per CDR3 protein, each entry keeping the most common DNA and genes. TCRdb's processing, not the study's, gives the V and J calls here. For this sample the table gives around 670,000 distinct CDR3 sequences, of which 5.5% to 7.5% were detected only once. The biggest ten clones account for 1.5% to 2% of the sample.

Results and caveats for the whole study, not just this receptor: Zero-insertion analyses could be partly confounded by invariant T cells such as MAIT and iNKT, although diverse VJ usage argued against such confounding for most clonotypes. Fewer insertions were carried by abundant cord blood beta clonotypes, a similar but weaker trend appeared in young adult naive repertoires, and no such trend appeared in memory repertoires. Excess twin sharing in beta out-of-frame sequences was weaker because fewer shared sequences lowered the signal-to-noise ratio. Because the same donors could not be followed over many years, the conclusions relied on cross-sectional statistical analysis. Compared with coincidental sharing between unrelated individuals, an excess of low generation-probability sequences was observed among out-of-frame TCR alpha sequences shared between twins. In monozygotic twins, out-of-frame TCR alpha sharing was systematically underestimated by recombination models, although the models agreed with sharing between unrelated individuals.

In its sample, this clonotype was seen many times. Which antigen it targets is not known. No per-base quality is available; no much larger clone lies one base away. Germline trimming: 4 bases from V, 3 bases from J; junction bases outside gene matches: 6. Counted from cysteine to phenylalanine, this CDR3 has 15 amino acids. Left in the record is the CDR3 DNA by itself, 45 bases read in frame from the first base. Taken from the germline V gene, the CDR1 and CDR2 loops are SGHRS and YFSETQ. The sequence came from a man between 18 and 29 years old in good health. Input material: naive T cells sorted from blood. The label giving this sample's cell subset or site can be read as: cells isolated with a human naive T-cell isolation kit. The chain joins TRBV5-1 to TRBJ2-2, with 7 middle bases fitting TRBD1. The CDR3 is CASSQFTGDTGELFF. The sequenced DNA: TGCGCCAGCAGCCAATTTACAGGGGACACCGGGGAGCTGTTTTTT.